The entry that follows covers one T cell receptor beta chain sequence. TCRdb keeps only in-frame clones here, not all; method: immunoSEQ multiplex PCR. Among over 45,000 clones, approximately 90% were seen once, and the ten largest hold less than 2.5%. The entry originates in a study of T cell changes during pregnancy in multiple sclerosis. Per the germline V gene, CDR1 is SGHVS and CDR2 is FNYEAQ. The CDR3 consists of 16 residues. The germline V and J ends were trimmed by 4 bases and 0 bases, with 14 bases remaining between them. The chain employs TRBV7-6 and TRBJ2-3; D ambiguous. The TCR was taken from a female donor in good health, enrolled as a control in a pregnancy study. Specimen: peripheral blood, collected in the first trimester of pregnancy. The CDR3 loop reads CASSSHPGTSTDTQYF. CDR3 in DNA: TGTGCCAGCAGCTCGCATCCGGGTACTAGCACAGATACGCAGTATTTT.